The 10 T cell receptor beta chains below all came from one sample that was sequenced in a study of neoadjuvant anti-PD-1 for oral cavity cancer. Time point meaning: after neoadjuvant nivolumab, at surgical resection. The repertoire was sequenced with immunoSEQ multiplex PCR; TCRdb's copy has only in-frame clones and lacks some. The table shows 40,000 to 50,000 clones, with roughly 77% occurring only once. Specimen: PBMCs, collected after nivolumab (anti-PD-1) treatment. The receptors were gathered from a person between 35 and 79 years old with oral cavity squamous cell carcinoma.

This clone turned up a few times. The CDR3 protein is CASSPGQAKNTEAFF. The CDR3 nucleotides read TGTGCCAGCAGCCCCGGACAGGCAAAGAACACTGAAGCTTTCTTT. The gene calls are TRBV7-2 and TRBJ1-1; 7 bases map to TRBD1. Losses at the gene ends were 5 bases for V and 1 base for J; bases not matched to a gene: 7. The germline CDR1 and CDR2 sequences are SGHTA and FQGNSA. The CDR3 consists of 15 residues.

The V gene is TRBV9, the J gene TRBJ1-2; D not resolved. This CDR3 has 11 amino acids. Germline V lookup: CDR1 SGDLS, CDR2 YYNGEE. V shed 6 bases and J shed 6 bases, with 9 bases lying between them. The CDR3 DNA reads TGTGCCAGCACGGCTGAAGATGGCTACACCTTC. This codes for CASTAEDGYTF.

The rearrangement uses TRBV5-6 and TRBJ2-7; 8 nucleotides match TRBD2. CDR1 and CDR2 (germline): SGHDT, YYEEEE. V lost 2 bases and J lost 3; bases outside the gene matches: 4. The CDR3 sequence is 14 residues long. The CDR3 loop is CASSFRGGYYEQYF. CDR3 nucleotides: TGTGCCAGCAGCTTTCGGGGGGGCTACTACGAGCAGTACTTC.

The V gene is TRBV4-1, the J gene TRBJ2-7; 9 nucleotides match TRBD1. CDR3 length: 17 amino acids. The V and J ends lost 2 bases and 1 base, in that order; junction bases with no gene match: 9. Germline assignment: CDR1 MGHRA and CDR2 YSYEKL. The CDR3 DNA reads TGCGCCAGCAGCCAACAAAGACAGGGGGGAGTTTCCTACGAGCAGTACTTC. It codes for CASSQQRQGGVSYEQYF.

The chain uses TRBV5-5 and TRBJ1-1; D remains ambiguous. Germline assignment: CDR1 SGHKS and CDR2 YYEKEE (reference sequence). V was shortened by 0 bases and J by 4 bases, with 7 bases between the two germline ends. The CDR3 has 13 amino acids. Here the CDR3 DNA reads TGTGCCAGCAGCTTGGCGGAGGTCACTGAAGCTTTCTTT. Translation: CASSLAEVTEAFF.

V usage is TRBV6-1 and J usage is TRBJ2-1, with 7 bases identical to TRBD1. Germline V gives CDR1 MNHNS, CDR2 SASEGT. Trimming cost V 2 bases and J 5 bases; bases outside gene matches: 9. The CDR3 spans 16 residues. CDR3 sequence: CASSESPDREDNEQFF. The CDR3 DNA reads TGTGCCAGCAGTGAATCCCCTGACAGGGAAGACAATGAGCAGTTCTTC.

This clone was seen just once. This chain connects TRBV6-5 to TRBJ1-3; tentative D call: TRBD1 (6 bases). Germline CDR1 MNHEY, CDR2 SVGAGI. Trimming cost V 6 bases and J 0 bases, with 12 bases left between them. CDR3 length: 15 amino acids. Here the CDR3 reads CASSNRAFSGNTIYF. CDR3 coding DNA: TGTGCCAGCAGCAACAGGGCGTTCTCTGGAAACACCATATATTTT.

The chain combines TRBV29-1 with TRBJ2-5, with D perhaps given as TRBD1 or TRBD2 (5 bases each). V was cut by 5 bases and J by 1 base, with 11 bases left in between. CDR1 is SQVTM, CDR2 ANQGSEA, per germline. The CDR3 totals 13 residues. The CDR3 spells CSVKGPSQETQYF. In DNA form, the CDR3 reads TGCAGCGTTAAGGGACCTTCCCAAGAGACCCAGTACTTC. Together with reference TRBV29-1 and TRBJ2-5, the CDR3 gives the full variable domain: SAVISQKPSRDICQRGTSLTIQCQVDSQVTMMFWYRQQPGQSLTLIATANQGSEATYESGFVIDKFPISRPNLTFSTLTVSNMSPEDSSIYLCSVKGPSQETQYFGPGTRLLVL.

The chain employs TRBV20-1 and TRBJ2-5, with no clear D. The CDR3 has 11 amino acids. CDR1 is DFQATT, CDR2 SNEGSKA, per germline (reference sequence). Trimming pared 4 bases from V and 0 bases from J, leaving 3 bases between. This CDR3 reads CSAKYQETQYF. DNA of the CDR3: TGCAGTGCTAAGTACCAAGAGACCCAGTACTTC.

The rearrangement joins TRBV5-1 to TRBJ2-7, with D perhaps TRBD1 (6 bases). V dropped 0 bases and J dropped 0 bases, with 10 bases sitting between them. This CDR3 has 15 residues. Germline V gene sequence: CDR1 SGHRS, CDR2 YFSETQ. The CDR3 DNA reads as TGCGCCAGCAGCTTGGCGGACAGCCACTCCTACGAGCAGTACTTC. This codes for CASSLADSHSYEQYF.